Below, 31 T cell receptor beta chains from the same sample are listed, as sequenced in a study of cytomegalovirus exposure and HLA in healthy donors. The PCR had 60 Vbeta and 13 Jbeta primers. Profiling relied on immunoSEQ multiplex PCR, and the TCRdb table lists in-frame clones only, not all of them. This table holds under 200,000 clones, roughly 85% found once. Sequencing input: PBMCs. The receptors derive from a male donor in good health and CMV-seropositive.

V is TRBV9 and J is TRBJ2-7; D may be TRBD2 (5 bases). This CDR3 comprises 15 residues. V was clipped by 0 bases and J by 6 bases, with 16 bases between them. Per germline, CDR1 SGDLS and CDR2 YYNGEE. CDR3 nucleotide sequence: TGTGCCAGCAGCGTAGGAGCAGGACTGGCCTCCGAGCAGTACTTC. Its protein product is CASSVGAGLASEQYF.

The CDR3: CASSAGSTGELFF. CDR3 sequence (DNA): TGTGCCAGTAGTGCCGGTTCCACCGGGGAGCTGTTTTTT. The chain joins TRBV19 to TRBJ2-2; D is undetermined. Looked up from germline, CDR1 is LNHDA and CDR2 is SQIVND (reference sequence). This CDR3 has 13 residues. Trimming left V 5 bases short and J 4 bases short, with 8 bases between.

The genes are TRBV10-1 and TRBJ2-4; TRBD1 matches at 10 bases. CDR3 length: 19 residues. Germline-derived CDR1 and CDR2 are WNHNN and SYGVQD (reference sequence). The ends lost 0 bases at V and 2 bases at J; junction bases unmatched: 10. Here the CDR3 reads CASSESVFGGQGSKNIQYF. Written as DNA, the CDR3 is TGCGCCAGCAGTGAGTCAGTTTTTGGGGGACAGGGGTCCAAAAACATTCAGTACTTC.

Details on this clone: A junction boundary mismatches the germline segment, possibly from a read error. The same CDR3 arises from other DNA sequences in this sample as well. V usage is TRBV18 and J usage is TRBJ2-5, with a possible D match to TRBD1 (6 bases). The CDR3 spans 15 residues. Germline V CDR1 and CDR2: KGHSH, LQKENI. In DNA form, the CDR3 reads TGTGCCAGCTCATACTTGGACAGCCCCGGGGAGACTCAGTACTTC. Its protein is CASSYLDSPGETQYF.

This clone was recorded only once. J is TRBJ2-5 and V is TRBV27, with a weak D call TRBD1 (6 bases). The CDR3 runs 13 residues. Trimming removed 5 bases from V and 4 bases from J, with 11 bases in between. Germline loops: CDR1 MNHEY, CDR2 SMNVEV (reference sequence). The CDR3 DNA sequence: TGTGCCAGCAGTGACCAGGGGCGAGAGACCCAGTACTTC. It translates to CASSDQGRETQYF.

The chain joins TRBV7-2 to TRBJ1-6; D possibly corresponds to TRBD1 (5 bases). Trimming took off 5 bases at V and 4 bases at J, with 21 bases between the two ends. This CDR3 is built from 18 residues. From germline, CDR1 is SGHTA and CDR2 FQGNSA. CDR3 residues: CASSLDLAGISYNSPLHF. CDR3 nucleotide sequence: TGTGCCAGCAGCCTAGATTTGGCAGGGATATCGTATAATTCACCCCTCCACTTT.

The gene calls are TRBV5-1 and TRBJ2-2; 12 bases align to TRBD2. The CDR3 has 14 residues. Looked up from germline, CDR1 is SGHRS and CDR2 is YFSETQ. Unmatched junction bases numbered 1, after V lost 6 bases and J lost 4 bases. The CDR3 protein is CASTSGRATGELFF. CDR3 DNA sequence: TGCGCCAGCACTAGCGGGAGGGCCACCGGGGAGCTGTTTTTT.

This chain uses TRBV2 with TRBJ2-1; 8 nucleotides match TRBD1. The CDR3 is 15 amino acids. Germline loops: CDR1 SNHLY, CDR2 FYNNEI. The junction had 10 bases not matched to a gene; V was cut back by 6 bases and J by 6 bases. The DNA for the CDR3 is TGTGCCAGCAGGGCCAGACAGGGGTTGGTCAATGAGCAGTTCTTC. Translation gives CASRARQGLVNEQFF. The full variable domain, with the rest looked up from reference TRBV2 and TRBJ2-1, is EPEVTQTPSHQVTQMGQEVILRCVPISNHLYFYWYRQILGQKVEFLVSFYNNEISEKSEIFDDQFSVERPDGSNFTLKIRSTKLEDSAMYFCASRARQGLVNEQFFGPGTRLTVL.

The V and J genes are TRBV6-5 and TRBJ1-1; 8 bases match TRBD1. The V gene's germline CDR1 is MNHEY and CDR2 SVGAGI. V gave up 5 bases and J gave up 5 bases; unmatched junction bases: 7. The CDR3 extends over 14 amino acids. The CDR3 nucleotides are TGTGCCAGCAGTCTCGGACAGGGAGGGACTGAAGCTTTCTTT. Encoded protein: CASSLGQGGTEAFF.

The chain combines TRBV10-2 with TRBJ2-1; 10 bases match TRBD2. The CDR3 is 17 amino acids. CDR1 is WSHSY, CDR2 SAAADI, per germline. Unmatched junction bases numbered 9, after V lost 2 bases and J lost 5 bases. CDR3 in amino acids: CASSELLPSGGHNEQFF. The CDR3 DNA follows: TGCGCCAGCAGTGAGCTATTGCCTAGCGGGGGCCACAATGAGCAGTTCTTC.

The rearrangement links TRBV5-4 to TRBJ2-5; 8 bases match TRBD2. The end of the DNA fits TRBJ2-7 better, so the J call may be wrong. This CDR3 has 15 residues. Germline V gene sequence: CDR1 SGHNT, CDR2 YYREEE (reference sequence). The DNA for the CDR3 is TGTGCCAGCAGCCGCAGCGGGGGCTTCACCTACGAGCAGTACTTC. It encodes CASSRSGGFTYEQYF.

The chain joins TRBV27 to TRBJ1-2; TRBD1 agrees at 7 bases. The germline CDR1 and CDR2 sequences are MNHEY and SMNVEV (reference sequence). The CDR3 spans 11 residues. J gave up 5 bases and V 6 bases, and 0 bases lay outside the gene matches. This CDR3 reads CASRTGYGYTF. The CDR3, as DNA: TGTGCCAGCAGGACAGGGTATGGCTACACCTTC.

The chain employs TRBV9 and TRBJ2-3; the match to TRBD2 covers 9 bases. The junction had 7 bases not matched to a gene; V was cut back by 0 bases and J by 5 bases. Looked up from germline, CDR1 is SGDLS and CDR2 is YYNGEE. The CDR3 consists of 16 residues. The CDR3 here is CASSVELAGFGDTQYF. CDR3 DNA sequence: TGTGCCAGCAGCGTAGAGCTAGCGGGGTTTGGAGATACGCAGTATTTT.

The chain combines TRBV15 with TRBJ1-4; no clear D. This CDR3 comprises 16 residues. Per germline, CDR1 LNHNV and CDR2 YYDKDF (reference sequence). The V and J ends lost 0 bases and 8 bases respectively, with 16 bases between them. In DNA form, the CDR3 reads TGTGCCACCAGCAGAGACCCGGGAACCGGCGGGGAAAAACTGTTTTTT. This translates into CATSRDPGTGGEKLFF.

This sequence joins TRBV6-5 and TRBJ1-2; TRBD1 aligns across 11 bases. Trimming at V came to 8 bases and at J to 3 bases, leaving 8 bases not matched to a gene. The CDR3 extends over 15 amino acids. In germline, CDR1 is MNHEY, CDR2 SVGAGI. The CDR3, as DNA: TGTGCCAGCTGGACAGGGGGCGCAGGATACTATGGCTACACCTTC. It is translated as CASWTGGAGYYGYTF.

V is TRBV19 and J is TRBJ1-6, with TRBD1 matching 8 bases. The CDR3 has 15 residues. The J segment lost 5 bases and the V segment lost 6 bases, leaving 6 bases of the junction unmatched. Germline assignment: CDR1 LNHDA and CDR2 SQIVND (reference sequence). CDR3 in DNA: TGTGCCAGTAGACCATCGACAGGGGATAATTCACCCCTCCACTTT. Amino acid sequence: CASRPSTGDNSPLHF.

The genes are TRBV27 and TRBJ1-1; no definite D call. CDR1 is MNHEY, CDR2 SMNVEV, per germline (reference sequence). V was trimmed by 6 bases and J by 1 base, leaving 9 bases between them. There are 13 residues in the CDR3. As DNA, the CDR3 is TGTGCCAGCAGGCTTAAAGCGAACACTGAAGCTTTCTTT. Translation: CASRLKANTEAFF.

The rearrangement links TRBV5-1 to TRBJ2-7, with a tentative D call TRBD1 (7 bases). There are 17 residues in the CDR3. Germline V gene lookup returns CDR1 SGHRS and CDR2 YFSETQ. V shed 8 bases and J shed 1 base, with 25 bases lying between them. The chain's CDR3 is CASKGTNQGGPSYEQYF. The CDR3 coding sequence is TGCGCCAGTAAGGGTACCAATCAGGGGGGACCTTCCTACGAGCAGTACTTC.

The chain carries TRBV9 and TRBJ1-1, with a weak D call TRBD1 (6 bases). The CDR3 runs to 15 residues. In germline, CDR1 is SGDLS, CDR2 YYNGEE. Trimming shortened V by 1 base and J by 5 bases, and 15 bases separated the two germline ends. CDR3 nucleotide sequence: TGTGCCAGCAGCGTACGGGGGGCAGGTATGACTGAAGCTTTCTTT. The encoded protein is CASSVRGAGMTEAFF.

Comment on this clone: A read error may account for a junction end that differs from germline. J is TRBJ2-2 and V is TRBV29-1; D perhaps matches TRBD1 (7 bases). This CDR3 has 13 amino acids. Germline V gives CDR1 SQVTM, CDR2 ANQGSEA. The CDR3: CSVASRGSGGLFF. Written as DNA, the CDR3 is TGCAGCGTTGCCTCCAGGGGGTCCGGGGGGCTGTTTTTT.

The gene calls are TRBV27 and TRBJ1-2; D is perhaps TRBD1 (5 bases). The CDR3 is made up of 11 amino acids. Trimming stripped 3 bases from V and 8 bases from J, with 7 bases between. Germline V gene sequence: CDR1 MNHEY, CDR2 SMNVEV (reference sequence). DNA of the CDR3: TGTGCCAGCAGTTTGGGGGGAGGCTACACCTTC. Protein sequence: CASSLGGGYTF.

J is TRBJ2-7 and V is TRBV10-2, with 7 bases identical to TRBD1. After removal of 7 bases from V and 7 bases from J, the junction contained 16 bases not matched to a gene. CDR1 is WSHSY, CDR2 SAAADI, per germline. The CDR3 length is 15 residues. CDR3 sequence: CASIVRGQRSGEQYF. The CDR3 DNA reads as TGCGCCAGCATCGTCCGGGGACAGCGATCTGGGGAGCAGTACTTC.

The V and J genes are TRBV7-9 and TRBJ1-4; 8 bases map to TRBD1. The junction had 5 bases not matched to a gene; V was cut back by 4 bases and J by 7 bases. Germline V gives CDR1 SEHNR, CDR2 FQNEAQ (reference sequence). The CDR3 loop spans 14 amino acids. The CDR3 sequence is CASSSRDRLEKLFF. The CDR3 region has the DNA TGTGCCAGCAGCTCCCGGGACAGGCTTGAAAAACTGTTTTTT.

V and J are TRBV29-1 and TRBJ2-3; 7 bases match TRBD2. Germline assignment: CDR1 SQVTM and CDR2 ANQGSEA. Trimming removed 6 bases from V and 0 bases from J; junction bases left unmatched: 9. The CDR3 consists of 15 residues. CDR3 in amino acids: CSVVGERGSTDTQYF. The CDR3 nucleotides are TGCAGCGTGGTAGGAGAGCGGGGTAGCACAGATACGCAGTATTTT.

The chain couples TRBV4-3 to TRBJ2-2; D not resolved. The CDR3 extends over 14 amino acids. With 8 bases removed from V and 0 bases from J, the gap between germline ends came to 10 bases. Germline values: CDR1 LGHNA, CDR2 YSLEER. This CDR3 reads CASCATANTGELFF. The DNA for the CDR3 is TGCGCCAGCTGCGCAACCGCGAACACCGGGGAGCTGTTTTTT.

CDR3: CASSGGDGNFYEQYF. CDR3 in DNA: TGTGCCAGCAGTGGTGGTGACGGGAACTTCTACGAGCAGTACTTC. J is TRBJ2-7 and V is TRBV6-1; weak D call: TRBD2 (5 bases). Germline lookup yields CDR1 MNHNS and CDR2 SASEGT. The CDR3 spans 15 residues. Trimming removed 4 bases at V and 3 bases at J, with 16 bases between.

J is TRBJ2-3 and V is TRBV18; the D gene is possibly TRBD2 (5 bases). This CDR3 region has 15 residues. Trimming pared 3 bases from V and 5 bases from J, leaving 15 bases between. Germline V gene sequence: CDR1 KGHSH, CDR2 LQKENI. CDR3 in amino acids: CASSPKWRVVDTQYF. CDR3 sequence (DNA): TGTGCCAGCTCACCGAAGTGGCGGGTGGTAGATACGCAGTATTTT. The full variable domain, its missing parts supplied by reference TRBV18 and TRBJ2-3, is NAGVMQNPRHLVRRRGQEARLRCSPMKGHSHVYWYRQLPEEGLKFMVYLQKENIIDESGMPKERFSAEFPKEGPSILRIQQVVRGDSAAYFCASSPKWRVVDTQYFGPGTRLTVL.

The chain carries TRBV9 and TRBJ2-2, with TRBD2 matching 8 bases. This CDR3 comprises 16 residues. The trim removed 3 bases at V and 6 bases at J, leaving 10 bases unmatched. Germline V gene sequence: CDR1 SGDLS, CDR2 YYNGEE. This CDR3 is CASSASGLESAGELFF. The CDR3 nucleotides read TGTGCCAGCAGCGCGTCGGGACTAGAGTCGGCCGGGGAGCTGTTTTTT.

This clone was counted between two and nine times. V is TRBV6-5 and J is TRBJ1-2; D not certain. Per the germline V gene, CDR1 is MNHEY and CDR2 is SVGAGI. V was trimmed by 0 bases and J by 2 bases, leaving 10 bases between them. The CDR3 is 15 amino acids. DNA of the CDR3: TGTGCCAGCAGTTACTCTTCGAGCGGCAACTATGGCTACACCTTC. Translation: CASSYSSSGNYGYTF.

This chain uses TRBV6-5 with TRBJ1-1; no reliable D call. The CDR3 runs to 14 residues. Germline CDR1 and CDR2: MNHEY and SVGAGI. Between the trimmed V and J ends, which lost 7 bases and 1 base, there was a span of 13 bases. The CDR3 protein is CASKEGGPNTEAFF. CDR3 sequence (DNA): TGTGCCAGCAAGGAGGGAGGCCCGAACACTGAAGCTTTCTTT.

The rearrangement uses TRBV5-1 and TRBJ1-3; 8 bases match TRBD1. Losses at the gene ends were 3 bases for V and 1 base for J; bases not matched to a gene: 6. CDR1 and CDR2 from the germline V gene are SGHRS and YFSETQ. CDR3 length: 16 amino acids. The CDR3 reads CASSSDRGGSGNTIYF. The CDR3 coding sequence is TGCGCCAGCAGCTCCGACAGGGGTGGATCTGGAAACACCATATATTTT.